This T cell receptor (beta chain) appears in the sequencing data of a study of blood T cell repertoires in COVID-19. Study-wide context: Whether acute or convalescent, the COVID-19 samples came from the United States, Italy and Spain. PBMCs, B-cell-depleted T cells, or T cells were the source of the cDNA or gDNA that made up the material.

The authors' processing: From reference gene primer amplification, estimates of nucleated cell counts were derived. Method: immunoSEQ multiplex PCR; TCRdb's copy keeps in-frame clones and lacks some. Clone size and V and J calls were adopted from that table, with D and trimming inferred from the DNA. In the table there are about 50,000 clones, about 88% of which are singletons. This CDR3 region has 13 residues. The germline gives CDR1 ENHRY, CDR2 SYGVKD. With 1 base removed from V and 3 bases from J, the gap between germline ends came to 5 bases. The receptor was derived from a human donor in a cohort sampled during active COVID-19. Input material: peripheral blood. The V call is TRBV10-3, the J call TRBJ2-3; a possible D gene is TRBD2 (5 bases). The CDR3 reads CAISEWRTDTQYF. For the CDR3, the DNA is TGTGCCATCAGTGAGTGGAGGACAGATACGCAGTATTTT.